This is a list of T cell receptor beta chains from one sample in a study of cytomegalovirus exposure and HLA in healthy donors. The repertoire was sequenced with immunoSEQ multiplex PCR; TCRdb's copy has only in-frame clones and lacks some. Of about 85,000 clones in the sample, under 85% were seen once. The sequenced material came from PBMCs. These receptors all come from a boy aged 5-17 years in good health and CMV-seronegative. CDR3s include the opening cysteine and the closing phenylalanine or tryptophan. D genes are given only for firm matches. Not all rows give a size; the values are once, few, many and, for expanded clones, a class.

>.|TRBV7-9|TRBJ2-7|.
CASRDTAYEQYF
TGTGCCAGCAGGGACACGGCCTACGAGCAGTACTTC
>TRBD1|TRBV6-1|TRBJ1-3|.
CASSAGGSDSGNTIYF
TGTGCCAGCAGTGCAGGGGGGTCCGACTCTGGAAACACCATATATTTT
>.|TRBV6-6|TRBJ1-2|once
CASSDGTPTNYGYTF
TGTGCCAGCAGTGACGGGACACCAACTAACTATGGCTACACCTTC
>.|TRBV30|TRBJ2-2|.
CAWSRTDNVGTGELFF
TGTGCCTGGAGTAGGACAGACAACGTTGGCACCGGGGAGCTGTTTTTT
>.|TRBV12-5|TRBJ1-5|.
CASAIGPSGQPQHF
TGTGCTAGTGCCATAGGACCTAGCGGTCAGCCCCAGCATTTT
>.|TRBV6-1|TRBJ1-3|few
CASNDRSSGNTIYF
TGTGCCAGCAACGATCGGTCCTCTGGAAACACCATATATTTT
>TRBD1|TRBV6-1|TRBJ2-5|.
CASSRDRAETQYF
TGTGCCAGCAGCCGGGACAGGGCCGAGACCCAGTACTTC
>.|TRBV6-1|TRBJ1-6|.
CASSETNRVNSPLHF
TGTGCCAGCAGTGAAACGAATCGGGTTAATTCACCCCTCCACTTT
>.|TRBV14|TRBJ2-1|.
CASSPNGLASSYNEQFF
TGTGCCAGCAGCCCGAATGGTCTAGCGAGCTCCTACAATGAGCAGTTCTTC
>.|TRBV30|TRBJ1-1|.
CASIQGEAFF
TGTGCCTCAATCCAGGGGGAAGCTTTCTTT
>TRBD1|TRBV5-1|TRBJ2-3|.
CASSPGQGMTDTQYF
TGCGCCAGCAGCCCCGGACAGGGGATGACAGATACGCAGTATTTT
>TRBD2|TRBV5-4|TRBJ2-2|.
CASSRTSGRRDTGELFF
TGTGCCAGCAGCCGGACTAGCGGGAGGCGAGACACCGGGGAGCTGTTTTTT
>TRBD1|TRBV6-5|TRBJ1-1|.
CASRPDRGEEAFF
TGTGCCAGCAGACCCGACAGGGGCGAGGAAGCTTTCTTT
>.|TRBV30|TRBJ1-4|.
CAWSTWGRGFNEKLFF
TGTGCCTGGAGTACTTGGGGCAGGGGATTTAATGAAAAACTGTTTTTT
>.|TRBV25-1|TRBJ1-4|.
CASSGSVMREKLFF
TGTGCCAGCAGTGGCTCGGTCATGAGGGAAAAACTGTTTTTT
>.|TRBV6-5|TRBJ2-1|.
CASSLLSSSYNEQFF
TGTGCCAGCAGCCTCCTTTCGAGCTCCTACAATGAGCAGTTCTTC
>TRBD1|TRBV4-1|TRBJ1-4|.
CASSQDWDRGYGDEKLFF
TGCGCCAGCAGCCAAGATTGGGACAGGGGTTACGGGGATGAAAAACTGTTTTTT
>TRBD1|TRBV6-1|TRBJ2-7|.
CASSETTGARGEQYF
TGTGCCAGCAGTGAAACGACAGGGGCACGAGGCGAGCAGTACTTC
>TRBD2|TRBV5-1|TRBJ2-7|.
CASSLAASGAYEQYF
TGCGCCAGCAGCTTGGCGGCTAGCGGTGCCTACGAGCAGTACTTC
>.|TRBV9|TRBJ2-1|.
CASGGSSSYNEQFF
TGTGCCAGCGGGGGCAGCAGCTCCTACAATGAGCAGTTCTTC
>.|TRBV19|TRBJ1-5|.
CASRFGGQPQHF
TGTGCCAGTAGATTCGGCGGGCAGCCCCAGCATTTT
>TRBD1|TRBV25-1|TRBJ1-6|.
CASSGKPGQGASSPLHF
TGTGCCAGCAGTGGGAAGCCGGGACAGGGGGCCAGTTCACCCCTCCACTTT
>TRBD1|TRBV5-6|TRBJ1-5|.
CASSARDRAPNQPQHF
TGTGCCAGCAGCGCGCGGGACAGGGCCCCCAATCAGCCCCAGCATTTT
>TRBD1|TRBV7-2|TRBJ1-2|few
CASSGRDSYGYTF
TGTGCCAGCAGCGGCCGGGACAGCTATGGCTACACCTTC